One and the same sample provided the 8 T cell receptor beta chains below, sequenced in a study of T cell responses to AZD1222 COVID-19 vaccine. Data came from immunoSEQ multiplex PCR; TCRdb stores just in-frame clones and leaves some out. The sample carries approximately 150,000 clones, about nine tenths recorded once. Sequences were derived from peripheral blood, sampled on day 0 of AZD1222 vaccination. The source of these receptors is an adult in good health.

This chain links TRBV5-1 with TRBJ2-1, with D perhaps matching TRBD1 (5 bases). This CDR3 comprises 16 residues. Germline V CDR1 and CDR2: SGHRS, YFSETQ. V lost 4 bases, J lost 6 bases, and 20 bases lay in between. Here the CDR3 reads CASSQDTPKGSNEQFF. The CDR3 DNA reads TGCGCCAGCAGCCAGGACACCCCGAAGGGAAGCAATGAGCAGTTCTTC.

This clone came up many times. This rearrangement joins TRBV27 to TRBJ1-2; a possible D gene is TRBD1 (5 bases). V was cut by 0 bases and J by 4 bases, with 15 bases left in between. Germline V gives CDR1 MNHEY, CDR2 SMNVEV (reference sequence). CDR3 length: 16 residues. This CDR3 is CASSLSIMAGIYGYTF. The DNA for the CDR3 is TGTGCCAGCAGTTTATCGATAATGGCAGGGATCTATGGCTACACCTTC.

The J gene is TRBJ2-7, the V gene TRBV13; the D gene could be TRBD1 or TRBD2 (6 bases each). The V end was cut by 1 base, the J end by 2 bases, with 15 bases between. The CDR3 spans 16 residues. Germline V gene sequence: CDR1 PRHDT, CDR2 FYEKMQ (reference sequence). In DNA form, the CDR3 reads TGTGCCAGCAGCTTAGAGGTAGGGGGGCCCCCCTACGAGCAGTACTTC. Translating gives CASSLEVGGPPYEQYF. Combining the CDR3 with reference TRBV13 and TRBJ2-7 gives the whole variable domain AAGVIQSPRHLIKEKRETATLKCYPIPRHDTVYWYQQGPGQDPQFLISFYEKMQSDKGSIPDRFSAQQFSDYHSELNMSSLELGDSALYFCASSLEVGGPPYEQYFGPGTRLTVT.

The CDR3 nucleotides are TGTGCCTGTACACTAGCGGGAGGGCGAGATACGCAGTATTTT. The encoded protein is CACTLAGGRDTQYF. This chain links TRBV30 with TRBJ2-3; TRBD2 matches 13 bases. This CDR3 spans 14 amino acids. Germline V gene sequence: CDR1 GTSNPN, CDR2 SVGIG (reference sequence). Unmatched junction bases numbered 5, after V lost 6 bases and J lost 5 bases.

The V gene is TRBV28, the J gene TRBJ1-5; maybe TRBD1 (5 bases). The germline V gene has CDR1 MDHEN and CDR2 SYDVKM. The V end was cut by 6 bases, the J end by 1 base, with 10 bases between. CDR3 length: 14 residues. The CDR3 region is CASRKDTSNQPQHF. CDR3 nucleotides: TGTGCCAGCAGAAAGGACACCAGCAATCAGCCCCAGCATTTT.

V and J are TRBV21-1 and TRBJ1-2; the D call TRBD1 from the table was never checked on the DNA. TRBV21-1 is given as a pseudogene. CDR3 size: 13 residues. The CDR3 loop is CASRKTGGSGYTF. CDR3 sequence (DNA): TGTGCCAGCAGGAAAACAGGGGGCTCGGGCTACACCTTC.

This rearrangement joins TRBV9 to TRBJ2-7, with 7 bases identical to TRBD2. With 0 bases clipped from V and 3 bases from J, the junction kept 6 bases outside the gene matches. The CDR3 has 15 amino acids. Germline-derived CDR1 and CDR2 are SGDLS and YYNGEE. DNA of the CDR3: TGTGCCAGCAGCGTAGGGCCGGGGGGTCTCTACGAGCAGTACTTC. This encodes CASSVGPGGLYEQYF. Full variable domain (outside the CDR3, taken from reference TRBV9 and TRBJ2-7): DSGVTQTPKHLITATGQRVTLRCSPRSGDLSVYWYQQSLDQGLQFLIQYYNGEERAKGNILERFSAQQFPDLHSELNLSSLELGDSALYFCASSVGPGGLYEQYFGPGTRLTVT.

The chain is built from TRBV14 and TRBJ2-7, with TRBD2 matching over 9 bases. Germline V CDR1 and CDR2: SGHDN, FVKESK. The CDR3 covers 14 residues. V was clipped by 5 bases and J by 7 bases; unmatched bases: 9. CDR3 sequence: CASSIAGASGEQYF. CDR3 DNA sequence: TGTGCCAGCAGCATAGCGGGAGCTTCGGGGGAGCAGTACTTC.